Below, 18 T cell receptor beta chains from the same sample are listed, as sequenced in a study of blood T cell repertoires in COVID-19. The table came from immunoSEQ multiplex PCR; TCRdb's copy has only in-frame clones and leaves some out. Of about 74,000 clones listed, just under 85% are singletons. The sample was peripheral blood. These receptors were taken from a man between 65 and 85 years old with acute or convalescent COVID-19.

The chain links TRBV7-2 to TRBJ2-1, with TRBD2 matching over 14 bases. CDR3 size: 17 residues. Germline CDR1 and CDR2: SGHTA and FQGNSA. Trimming cost V 3 bases and J 7 bases; bases outside gene matches: 8. The DNA for the CDR3 is TGTGCCAGCAGCTTCGGACTAGCGGGAGGCCCCTTAAATGAGCAGTTCTTC. Its protein product is CASSFGLAGGPLNEQFF. Filled out from reference TRBV7-2 and TRBJ2-1, the complete variable domain reads GAGVSQSPSNKVTEKGKDVELRCDPISGHTALYWYRQSLGQGLEFLIYFQGNSAPDKSGLPSDRFSAERTGGSVSTLTIQRTQQEDSAVYLCASSFGLAGGPLNEQFFGPGTRLTVL.

The J gene is TRBJ1-5, the V gene TRBV7-9; TRBD1 is a possible D gene (5 bases). Germline lookup yields CDR1 SEHNR and CDR2 FQNEAQ (reference sequence). The CDR3 length is 14 residues. Deletions cut 5 bases from V and 7 bases from J, with 15 bases between. CDR3 loop: CASSPGTQGQPQHF. CDR3 DNA: TGTGCCAGCAGCCCAGGGACTCAAGGCCAGCCCCAGCATTTT. Looking up the rest from reference TRBV7-9 and TRBJ1-5 gives the full variable domain: DTGVSQNPRHKITKRGQNVTFRCDPISEHNRLYWYRQTLGQGPEFLTYFQNEAQLEKSRLLSDRFSAERPKGSFSTLEIQRTEQGDSAMYLCASSPGTQGQPQHFGDGTRLSIL.

The V and J genes are TRBV5-4 and TRBJ1-4; perhaps TRBD1 as D (6 bases). The germline gives CDR1 SGHNT, CDR2 YYREEE (reference sequence). The CDR3 is 16 residues long. Trimming removed 0 bases at V and 4 bases at J, with 13 bases between. CDR3 amino acids: CASSLGSGVGNEKLFF. DNA of the CDR3: TGTGCCAGCAGCTTGGGGTCAGGGGTCGGTAATGAAAAACTGTTTTTT.

The chain recombines TRBV6-2 or TRBV6-3 with TRBJ2-3; TRBD1 matches at 10 bases. Trimming took 4 bases from V and 1 from J; bases not matched to a gene: 5. CDR3 length equals 16 residues. Germline CDR1 is MNHEY and CDR2 is SVGEGT. For the CDR3, the DNA is TGTGCCAGCAGTTCCTGGACAGGGGGGGGCACAGATACGCAGTATTTT. Protein product: CASSSWTGGGTDTQYF.

This clone was detected a few times. The chain couples TRBV7-2 to TRBJ1-5, with a tentative D call TRBD1 (5 bases). This CDR3 is built from 15 residues. Germline CDR1 reads SGHTA; CDR2 reads FQGNSA. The ends were cut back, 6 bases at V and 7 bases at J, with 19 bases in the middle. CDR3: CASSPSGGRRQPQHF. The CDR3 nucleotides are TGTGCCAGCAGTCCGAGCGGGGGAAGGAGGCAGCCCCAGCATTTT.

V usage is TRBV11-2 and J usage is TRBJ1-5; D is ambiguous. This CDR3 region has 14 residues. V was pared by 1 base and J by 3 bases, with 7 bases between. Per germline, CDR1 SGHAT and CDR2 FQNNGV. In DNA, the CDR3 is TGTGCCAGCAGCTTAGGCAGGAACAATCAGCCCCAGCATTTT. Its translation: CASSLGRNNQPQHF.

The chain couples TRBV6-2 or TRBV6-3 to TRBJ2-2; D call uncertain. Germline CDR1 is MNHEY and CDR2 is SVGEGT. The CDR3 is made up of 17 amino acids. Trimming pared 6 bases from V and 0 bases from J, leaving 17 bases between. The CDR3 spells CASSFYRVPPNTGELFF. The CDR3 DNA reads as TGTGCCAGCAGCTTCTACCGGGTACCCCCGAACACCGGGGAGCTGTTTTTT.

This chain joins TRBV5-4 and TRBJ2-7; the match to TRBD1 covers 7 bases. The CDR3 runs to 15 residues. V dropped 6 bases and J dropped 3; count of bases not matched to a gene: 12. Germline loops: CDR1 SGHNT, CDR2 YYREEE (reference sequence). CDR3 protein: CASNSRQGGNYEQYF. The CDR3 nucleotides read TGTGCCAGCAACAGCAGACAGGGCGGTAACTACGAGCAGTACTTC.

The chain uses TRBV5-5 and TRBJ2-5, with D perhaps matching TRBD2 (5 bases). The CDR3 length is 14 residues. Looked up from germline, CDR1 is SGHKS and CDR2 is YYEKEE (reference sequence). Trimming removed 0 bases from V and 2 bases from J, with 8 bases in between. CDR3 DNA sequence: TGTGCCAGCAGCTTGGCGGGGTTACAAGAGACCCAGTACTTC. Residues: CASSLAGLQETQYF.

The rearrangement links TRBV7-9 to TRBJ2-1; D possibly corresponds to TRBD2 (6 bases). This CDR3 region has 15 residues. The V gene lost 2 bases and the J gene lost 10 bases, with 18 bases spanning the gap. Germline V gene sequence: CDR1 SEHNR, CDR2 FQNEAQ (reference sequence). CDR3 DNA sequence: TGTGCCAGCAGCTTATCCGGAGGGCCTGATAAAGAGCAGTTCTTC. As protein: CASSLSGGPDKEQFF.

This clone occurred once. The V gene is TRBV4-1, the J gene TRBJ2-6, with 8 nucleotides matching TRBD1. The CDR3 consists of 19 residues. Germline lookup yields CDR1 MGHRA and CDR2 YSYEKL. V shed 1 base and J 0 bases; nucleotides not matched to a gene: 8. CDR3 nucleotide sequence: TGCGCCAGCAGCCAAGCCGGGACAGGCCATTTCTCTGGGGCCAACGTCCTGACTTTC. It encodes CASSQAGTGHFSGANVLTF.

The V and J genes are TRBV9 and TRBJ2-1, with TRBD2 matching 7 bases. The V gene's germline CDR1 is SGDLS and CDR2 YYNGEE. The CDR3 spans 16 residues. Trimming at V came to 4 bases and at J to 0 bases, leaving 7 bases not matched to a gene. The chain's CDR3 is CASSHRGGSSYNEQFF. CDR3 nucleotide sequence: TGTGCCAGCAGCCACCGGGGAGGGAGCTCCTACAATGAGCAGTTCTTC.

This chain links TRBV24-1 with TRBJ2-7, with 7 nucleotides matching TRBD2. Germline V gene data show CDR1 as KGHDR and CDR2 as SFDVKD. The CDR3 has 14 amino acids. V shed 4 bases, J shed 2 bases, and the junction held 4 bases outside the gene matches. The CDR3 DNA is TGTGCCACCAGTGAGAGGGGAGGGACCTACGAGCAGTACTTC. This codes for CATSERGGTYEQYF.

V is TRBV28 and J is TRBJ2-7; possibly TRBD1 for D (5 bases). The germline V and J ends were trimmed by 4 bases and 2 bases, with 9 bases remaining between them. From germline, CDR1 is MDHEN and CDR2 SYDVKM. There are 13 residues in the CDR3. In nucleotides, the CDR3 is TGTGCCAGCAGTTCGACAGCTCCCTACGAGCAGTACTTC. Encoded protein: CASSSTAPYEQYF.

This chain connects TRBV6-5 to TRBJ2-1; 9 positions match TRBD2. The germline V gene has CDR1 MNHEY and CDR2 SVGAGI. CDR3 size: 14 residues. The CDR3 region has the DNA TGTACCTCTGGCGGGAGGGAAGGGAAAAATGAGCAGTTCTTC. Residues: CTSGGREGKNEQFF.

This chain joins TRBV3-1 (or the pseudogene TRBV3-2) and TRBJ1-1; 7 bases fit TRBD1. Per germline, CDR1 LGHDT and CDR2 YNNKEL (reference sequence). The CDR3 is 19 amino acids. V shed 0 bases and J 1 base; nucleotides not matched to a gene: 14. The CDR3 bases are TGTGCCAGCAGCCAAGATTTGTGGCAGGGGGGTTTAGAGAACACTGAAGCTTTCTTT. This translates into CASSQDLWQGGLENTEAFF.

There are a few counts of this clone. V and J are TRBV9 and TRBJ1-2, with 7 bases aligning to TRBD1. This CDR3 region has 14 residues. Trimming cost V 3 bases and J 8 bases; bases outside gene matches: 10. Looked up from germline, CDR1 is SGDLS and CDR2 is YYNGEE. The CDR3 region has the DNA TGTGCCAGCAGCGCCGATGACAGGGAAGGCGGCTACACCTTC. Translating gives CASSADDREGGYTF.

This clone was observed a handful of times. The chain recombines TRBV20-1 with TRBJ1-1; perhaps TRBD1 as D (5 bases). The CDR3 runs to 13 residues. Trimming pared 3 bases from V and 5 bases from J, leaving 13 bases between. Germline CDR1 is DFQATT and CDR2 is SNEGSKA (reference sequence). The CDR3 is CSASWGGKTEAFF. In DNA, the CDR3 is TGCAGTGCTAGTTGGGGCGGCAAGACTGAAGCTTTCTTT.